What follows are 4 T cell receptor beta chains derived from one specimen sequenced in a study of immune cell composition in non-small cell lung cancer. Using immunoSEQ multiplex PCR, the repertoire was profiled, and TCRdb retains in-frame clones only, with some absent. The repertoire consists of under 11,000 clones, with roughly 60% occurring once and the leading ten covering over 15%. The source material was lung tumor tissue. The source of these receptors is a human donor with non-small cell lung cancer.

The chain recombines TRBV18 with TRBJ1-2; D is perhaps TRBD1 (5 bases). CDR3 length: 14 amino acids. Germline V CDR1 and CDR2: KGHSH, LQKENI. The ends were cut back, 3 bases at V and 6 bases at J, with 14 bases in the middle. The CDR3 DNA is TGTGCCAGCTCACCCACCGGGGGGATTGATGGCTACACCTTC. Amino acid sequence: CASSPTGGIDGYTF.

The chain is built from TRBV10-3 and TRBJ1-2; no firm D call. CDR1 and CDR2 (germline): ENHRY, SYGVKD. The CDR3 has 17 residues. Trimming removed 3 bases from V and 4 bases from J, with 21 bases in between. CDR3 residues: CAISDSDRGATLYGYTF. The CDR3 DNA is TGTGCCATCAGTGACTCTGATCGCGGAGCCACCCTCTATGGCTACACCTTC.

The CDR3 protein is CASSQDQTSGYEQYF. CDR3 coding DNA: TGCGCCAGCAGCCAAGATCAGACTAGCGGCTACGAGCAGTACTTC. The rearrangement links TRBV4-3 to TRBJ2-7; 9 positions agree with TRBD2. Losses at the gene ends were 0 bases for V and 3 bases for J; bases not matched to a gene: 3. The length of the CDR3 is 15 residues. In germline, CDR1 is LGHNA, CDR2 YSLEER.

The chain carries TRBV7-9 and TRBJ2-5; D call uncertain. Trimming took 5 bases from V and 2 from J, leaving 15 bases between them. Germline V gene sequence: CDR1 SEHNR, CDR2 FQNEAQ (reference sequence). The CDR3 runs to 15 residues. The CDR3, as DNA: TGTGCCAGCAGCCCCGCCCCGTACGGGCAAGAGACCCAGTACTTC. It codes for CASSPAPYGQETQYF.